The 17 T cell receptor beta chains below were found in one sample sequenced in a study of cytomegalovirus exposure and HLA in healthy donors. Primers for the PCR totalled 60 Vbeta and 13 Jbeta. Sequencing used immunoSEQ multiplex PCR; TCRdb keeps in-frame clones, though not all of them. The repertoire holds about 120,000 clones, with about three quarters as singletons. Source material: PBMCs. These receptors all come from a woman aged 40 to 49 in good health and CMV-seropositive.

This clone has just one count. The junction and the germline gene differ at one end; a read error may be behind it. The V gene is TRBV7-9, the J gene TRBJ1-1; no clear D gene. Germline CDR1 SEHNR, CDR2 FQNEAQ (reference sequence). This CDR3 is built from 11 residues. The chain's CDR3 is CSSSLEVQAFF. The CDR3 DNA sequence: TGTTCCAGCAGCTTAGAAGTTCAGGCTTTCTTT.

The rearrangement uses TRBV7-9 and TRBJ1-1; no definite D call. Germline V gene lookup returns CDR1 SEHNR and CDR2 FQNEAQ (reference sequence). V shed 3 bases and J shed 4 bases, with 9 bases lying between them. There are 13 residues in the CDR3. CDR3 sequence (DNA): TGTGCCAGCAGCTTCACAGTGGCCACTGAAGCTTTCTTT. Protein product: CASSFTVATEAFF. Based on the CDR3 plus reference TRBV7-9 and TRBJ1-1, the full variable domain is DTGVSQNPRHKITKRGQNVTFRCDPISEHNRLYWYRQTLGQGPEFLTYFQNEAQLEKSRLLSDRFSAERPKGSFSTLEIQRTEQGDSAMYLCASSFTVATEAFFGQGTRLTVV.

The V call is TRBV7-9, the J call TRBJ1-2; D unclear. This CDR3 spans 16 amino acids. Germline assignment: CDR1 SEHNR and CDR2 FQNEAQ (reference sequence). Trimming removed 5 bases at V and 1 base at J, with 17 bases between. CDR3 residues: CASSPPGGSINYGYTF. For the CDR3, the DNA is TGTGCCAGCAGCCCACCGGGTGGCAGCATTAACTATGGCTACACCTTC.

This rearrangement joins TRBV4-1 to TRBJ1-5, with D possibly matching TRBD1 (6 bases). Germline V gene lookup returns CDR1 MGHRA and CDR2 YSYEKL. This CDR3 has 17 residues. Trimming shortened V by 1 base and J by 2 bases, and 15 bases separated the two germline ends. This chain's CDR3 is CASSQVAGVPGNQPQHF. CDR3 nucleotide sequence: TGCGCCAGCAGCCAAGTAGCAGGGGTTCCTGGCAATCAGCCCCAGCATTTT.

V and J are TRBV25-1 and TRBJ1-4; no reliable D call. There are 15 residues in the CDR3. Germline V lookup: CDR1 MGHDK, CDR2 SYGVNS. V was clipped by 1 base and J by 7 bases, with 13 bases between them. The CDR3 nucleotides are TGTGCCAGCAGTGAATTCGAGTGGAGAGGTGAAAAACTGTTTTTT. As protein: CASSEFEWRGEKLFF.

On this clone: At one end, the junction sequence differs from germline, possibly due to a read error. The gene calls are TRBV7-9 and TRBJ1-1; 7 bases are shared with TRBD1. Germline V gene lookup returns CDR1 SEHNR and CDR2 FQNEAQ (reference sequence). This CDR3 spans 13 amino acids. The CDR3 protein is CSSSFTGETEAFF. The CDR3, as DNA: TGTTCCAGCAGCTTTACAGGGGAAACTGAAGCTTTCTTT.

The V call is TRBV28, the J call TRBJ1-5; D is possibly TRBD1 (6 bases). The CDR3 extends over 14 amino acids. Germline CDR1 reads MDHEN; CDR2 reads SYDVKM. Trimming took 2 bases from V and 4 from J, leaving 9 bases between them. CDR3 bases: TGTGCCAGCAGTTTACTACAGGGAAATCAGCCCCAGCATTTT. It encodes CASSLLQGNQPQHF.

This clone has only one observation. The genes are TRBV6-5 and TRBJ2-3; D not resolved. This CDR3 has 15 residues. V dropped 2 bases and J dropped 0 bases, with 9 bases sitting between them. CDR1 and CDR2 (germline): MNHEY, SVGAGI. CDR3 DNA: TGTGCCAGCAGTTACGGCCCACCCAGCACAGATACGCAGTATTTT. Its translation is CASSYGPPSTDTQYF.

The rearrangement joins TRBV4-1 to TRBJ1-4; unclear D gene. Germline CDR1 reads MGHRA; CDR2 reads YSYEKL. The CDR3 spans 13 residues. V was clipped by 7 bases and J by 2 bases, with 8 bases between them. Here the CDR3 DNA reads TGCGCCAGCAACGGAGGCACTAATGAAAAACTGTTTTTT. Its protein is CASNGGTNEKLFF.

This clone appeared a few times. V is TRBV5-1 and J is TRBJ2-5; 7 nucleotides align to TRBD2. V lost 3 bases, J lost 11 bases, and 10 bases stayed unmatched. The CDR3 has 13 amino acids. Germline CDR1 SGHRS, CDR2 YFSETQ. CDR3 nucleotide sequence: TGCGCCAGCAGCTCTGGAGGTATCGGGGGGCAGTACTTC. Amino acids: CASSSGGIGGQYF.

The chain links TRBV4-1 to TRBJ2-5, with TRBD1 identical over 9 bases. The CDR3 is 14 amino acids. Germline V gene sequence: CDR1 MGHRA, CDR2 YSYEKL. The V gene end was trimmed by 8 bases and the J gene end by 0 bases; junction bases not matched to a gene: 4. CDR3 amino acids: CASSDRGYQETQYF. CDR3 nucleotides: TGCGCCAGCTCCGACAGGGGGTACCAAGAGACCCAGTACTTC.

This chain connects TRBV19 to TRBJ1-1; 9 bases are shared with TRBD1. CDR1 is LNHDA and CDR2 is SQIVND in the germline V gene (reference sequence). V shed 7 bases and J 10 bases; nucleotides not matched to a gene: 7. CDR3 length equals 12 residues. The CDR3 is CASMDRGERAFF. The CDR3 DNA reads TGTGCCAGTATGGACAGGGGAGAACGAGCTTTCTTT.

This chain links TRBV7-9 with TRBJ1-6; 9 bases match TRBD1. V dropped 3 bases and J dropped 6; count of bases not matched to a gene: 6. The CDR3 extends over 16 amino acids. Germline V gene data show CDR1 as SEHNR and CDR2 as FQNEAQ (reference sequence). The CDR3: CASSFHRGRSNSPLHF. Written as DNA, the CDR3 is TGTGCCAGCAGCTTTCACAGGGGGCGCTCTAATTCACCCCTCCACTTT.

This chain connects TRBV19 to TRBJ2-7, with 7 bases matching TRBD2. Germline V gene sequence: CDR1 LNHDA, CDR2 SQIVND (reference sequence). This CDR3 region has 14 residues. V shed 1 base and J 5 bases; nucleotides not matched to a gene: 5. Here the CDR3 reads CASSIAAGVDEQYF. For the CDR3, the DNA is TGTGCCAGTAGTATAGCTGCGGGAGTCGACGAGCAGTACTTC.

The J gene is TRBJ1-3, the V gene TRBV6-1; D perhaps matches TRBD1 (5 bases). CDR3 length: 15 amino acids. V was pared by 1 base and J by 1 base, with 8 bases between. Germline CDR1 and CDR2: MNHNS and SASEGT. The CDR3 nucleotides read TGTGCCAGCAGTGAAGTGGGGGGGTCTGGAAACACCATATATTTT. Amino acids: CASSEVGGSGNTIYF.

This clone was seen more than once but under ten times. This chain connects TRBV5-1 to TRBJ1-2; no firm D call. The germline V gene encodes CDR1 SGHRS and CDR2 YFSETQ. V lost 4 bases and J lost 0, with 13 bases in between. The CDR3 is 15 residues long. The CDR3 DNA follows: TGCGCCAGCAGCCCGGAGCAGTACGCTAACTATGGCTACACCTTC. Translated: CASSPEQYANYGYTF.

This chain connects TRBV6-5 to TRBJ1-6; D is perhaps TRBD1 (5 bases). Per the germline V gene, CDR1 is MNHEY and CDR2 is SVGAGI. This CDR3 has 16 amino acids. The germline V and J ends were trimmed by 2 bases and 1 base, with 9 bases remaining between them. The DNA for the CDR3 is TGTGCCAGCAGTTACCACGACAGATCCTATAATTCACCCCTCCACTTT. Its protein is CASSYHDRSYNSPLHF.